Listed here are 23 T cell receptor beta chains from one sample, sequenced in a study of T cell responses to AZD1222 COVID-19 vaccine (TCRdb year 2021). The method behind the library was the immunoSEQ multiplex PCR assay. TCRdb took this table from immuneACCESS and kept in-frame rearrangements with V and J called. Such tables lack part of the clones; where checked against another copy, unresolved V genes explain under half of the gap, and the rest is unexplained. The sample table lists 100,000 to 130,000 clones, more than 80% of them with a count of one. 5.5% to 8% of the sample belongs to the ten largest clones. What the time point label conveys for this sample: baseline before first vaccination. This material consisted of peripheral blood, taken on day 0 of AZD1222 vaccination. Receptors originate from an adult in good health.

This clone was counted only a few times. V gene TRBV6-6 combines with J gene TRBJ2-1; possible D gene TRBD2, 6 bases. This CDR3 is 16 amino acids long. CDR1 and CDR2 (germline): MNHNY, SVGAGI (reference sequence). Trimming cost V 5 bases and J 0 bases, with 14 bases left between them. The CDR3 spells CASSRLTSFSYNEQFF. In DNA, the CDR3 is TGTGCCAGCAGTCGTCTAACTAGCTTCTCCTACAATGAGCAGTTCTTC.

The chain links TRBV10-3 to TRBJ2-3; 8 nucleotides agree with TRBD2. Trimming at V came to 6 bases and at J to 0 bases, leaving 8 bases not matched to a gene. The CDR3 is made up of 16 amino acids. In germline, CDR1 is ENHRY, CDR2 SYGVKD. In DNA, the CDR3 is TGTGCCATCAGGGCTAGCGGGTCCCCTAGCACAGATACGCAGTATTTT. Protein product: CAIRASGSPSTDTQYF.

The V call is TRBV25-1, the J call TRBJ1-5, with D unclear. CDR3 size: 16 residues. Germline CDR1 reads MGHDK; CDR2 reads SYGVNS. Trimming cost V 1 base and J 2 bases, with 12 bases left between them. CDR3 sequence: CASSELREGRNQPQHF. Here the CDR3 DNA reads TGTGCCAGCAGTGAATTGCGAGAAGGTCGCAATCAGCCCCAGCATTTT.

J is TRBJ2-5 and V is TRBV2, with 13 bases aligning to TRBD2. V was clipped by 7 bases and J by 4 bases; unmatched bases: 9. The CDR3 consists of 16 residues. CDR1 and CDR2 from the germline V gene are SNHLY and FYNNEI. CDR3 region: CASTPGLAGEGETQYF. Here the CDR3 DNA reads TGTGCCAGCACCCCTGGACTAGCGGGAGAGGGAGAGACCCAGTACTTC.

The chain combines TRBV5-1 with TRBJ2-2; D could derive from TRBD1 or TRBD2 (5 bases each). The CDR3 length is 15 residues. Trimming stripped 2 bases from V and 5 bases from J, with 13 bases between. Germline CDR1 and CDR2: SGHRS and YFSETQ. In DNA form, the CDR3 reads TGCGCCAGCAGCTTAGAGGGGAGCGAGACCGGGGAGCTGTTTTTT. The encoded protein is CASSLEGSETGELFF.

V and J are TRBV5-8 and TRBJ2-3; D is unresolved. Trimming pared 10 bases from V and 2 bases from J, leaving 23 bases between. Germline lookup yields CDR1 SGHTS and CDR2 YDEGEE. The length of the CDR3 is 16 residues. The CDR3 reads CAGQKGFSASTDTQYF. CDR3 nucleotide sequence: TGTGCCGGCCAGAAGGGTTTCAGCGCCTCCACAGATACGCAGTATTTT.

The chain links TRBV18 to TRBJ2-7; possible D gene TRBD2, 6 bases. Trimming took 1 base from V and 5 from J, leaving 18 bases between them. Germline V gene data show CDR1 as KGHSH and CDR2 as LQKENI. This CDR3 is built from 16 residues. The CDR3 reads CASSPRGGFDKDEQYF. Here the CDR3 DNA reads TGTGCCAGCTCACCACGCGGAGGGTTCGATAAGGACGAGCAGTACTTC.

As DNA, the CDR3 is TGTGCCAGCAGTATGGGGGACAGGAGCTCCTATAATTCACCCCTCCACTTT. It is translated as CASSMGDRSSYNSPLHF. The V and J genes are TRBV28 and TRBJ1-6, with 8 nucleotides matching TRBD1. The junction had 6 bases not matched to a gene; V was cut back by 5 bases and J by 0 bases. The CDR3 loop spans 17 amino acids. Germline lookup yields CDR1 MDHEN and CDR2 SYDVKM.

The chain joins TRBV3-1 (or the pseudogene TRBV3-2) to TRBJ2-5; D is uncertain. The length of the CDR3 is 14 residues. Trimming removed 1 base from V and 0 bases from J, with 6 bases in between. Germline assignment: CDR1 LGHDT and CDR2 YNNKEL (reference sequence). CDR3 sequence reads: CASSQGFYQETQYF. CDR3 DNA: TGTGCCAGCAGCCAAGGTTTCTACCAAGAGACCCAGTACTTC.

The rearrangement uses TRBV28 and TRBJ2-7; D remains unclear. Germline V gene sequence: CDR1 MDHEN, CDR2 SYDVKM. The CDR3 consists of 13 residues. Deletions cut 3 bases from V and 0 bases from J, with 6 bases between. CDR3 sequence reads: CASSFSLSYEQYF. The CDR3 bases are TGTGCCAGCAGTTTCTCCCTCTCCTACGAGCAGTACTTC.

The chain has TRBV12-3 or TRBV12-4 and TRBJ1-2; 7 bases are a match to TRBD1. The V and J ends lost 7 bases and 5 bases, in that order; junction bases with no gene match: 4. The CDR3 runs to 12 residues. CDR3 nucleotides: TGTGCCAGCACTCAACAGGGGTATGGCTACACCTTC. Translation gives CASTQQGYGYTF.

A single count supports this clone. The gene calls are TRBV2 and TRBJ2-1, with TRBD1 matching 9 bases. CDR1 is SNHLY, CDR2 FYNNEI, per germline. With 6 bases clipped from V and 10 bases from J, the junction kept 4 bases outside the gene matches. The CDR3 length is 12 residues. This CDR3 is CASSATGGEQFF. In DNA, the CDR3 is TGTGCCAGCAGCGCCACAGGGGGCGAGCAGTTCTTC.

V is TRBV15 and J is TRBJ2-7; D is unresolved. Germline CDR1 LNHNV, CDR2 YYDKDF (reference sequence). V dropped 5 bases and J dropped 6 bases, with 11 bases sitting between them. CDR3 length equals 12 residues. The CDR3 DNA is TGTGCCACCAGCCCCTCTTACTTCGAGCAGTACTTC. Protein sequence: CATSPSYFEQYF.

The chain couples TRBV20-1 to TRBJ2-1, with no clear D. Germline assignment: CDR1 DFQATT and CDR2 SNEGSKA (reference sequence). This CDR3 comprises 11 residues. V shed 6 bases and J shed 9 bases, with 12 bases lying between them. The CDR3: CSASQWGEQFF. The CDR3 DNA reads as TGCAGTGCCTCGCAGTGGGGTGAGCAGTTCTTC.

This clone was recorded once. J is TRBJ2-7 and V is TRBV27, with D perhaps matching TRBD1 or TRBD2 (5 bases each). The V and J ends lost 5 bases and 0 bases respectively, with 14 bases between them. Germline CDR1 and CDR2: MNHEY and SMNVEV (reference sequence). The CDR3 runs 15 residues. DNA for the CDR3: TGTGCCAGCAGTCCCAGGGACCAGTCCTCCTACGAGCAGTACTTC. Residues: CASSPRDQSSYEQYF.

The V call is TRBV28, the J call TRBJ1-5; D call uncertain. Germline V gene sequence: CDR1 MDHEN, CDR2 SYDVKM. The CDR3 is 14 amino acids. V shed 2 bases and J shed 8 bases, with 13 bases lying between them. The CDR3 DNA sequence: TGTGCCAGCAGTTTAGGGGTAGGGAAGGAGCCCCAGCATTTT. It yields the protein CASSLGVGKEPQHF.

This sequence joins TRBV19 and TRBJ2-1, with TRBD2 matching 10 bases. V lost 2 bases to trimming and J lost 8 bases; unmatched junction nucleotides: 3. This CDR3 spans 14 amino acids. Germline V lookup: CDR1 LNHDA, CDR2 SQIVND (reference sequence). This CDR3 is CASSISGRAYEQFF. The DNA for the CDR3 is TGTGCCAGTAGTATAAGCGGGAGGGCCTATGAGCAGTTCTTC.

This clone has more than one count but fewer than ten. V and J are TRBV7-3 and TRBJ2-3, with 10 positions matching TRBD2. The CDR3 contains 14 residues. V lost 4 bases, J lost 3 bases, and 1 base stayed unmatched. Germline CDR1 and CDR2: SGHTA and FQGTGA. In DNA, the CDR3 is TGTGCCAGCAGCTCACTAGCGGGAACAGATACGCAGTATTTT. Amino acids: CASSSLAGTDTQYF.

The rearrangement joins TRBV7-2 to TRBJ2-3; no definite D call. V was trimmed by 1 base and J by 2 bases, leaving 7 bases between them. Germline CDR1 is SGHTA and CDR2 is FQGNSA. This CDR3 spans 14 amino acids. The CDR3 loop is CASSLVAYTDTQYF. CDR3 sequence (DNA): TGTGCCAGCAGCTTAGTTGCGTACACAGATACGCAGTATTTT.

V gene TRBV3-1 (or the pseudogene TRBV3-2) combines with J gene TRBJ1-1, with D possibly being TRBD1 (6 bases). The CDR3 has 15 amino acids. Germline lookup yields CDR1 LGHDT and CDR2 YNNKEL (reference sequence). Trimming shortened V by 4 bases and J by 4 bases, and 16 bases separated the two germline ends. The CDR3 coding sequence is TGTGCCAGCAGCCGGGGGGCCGGGCGGAGCACTGAAGCTTTCTTT. Amino acids: CASSRGAGRSTEAFF.

Notes on this clone: One end of the junction varies from germline; a read error may be responsible. The gene calls are TRBV7-7 and TRBJ2-1, with 8 bases aligning to TRBD1. The CDR3 is made up of 13 amino acids. Germline CDR1 is SSHAT and CDR2 is FNYEAQ (reference sequence). DNA for the CDR3: TGTGCTAGCAGCCCAGGGGGCGAGTATGAGCAGTTCTTC. Its translation is CASSPGGEYEQFF.

The genes are TRBV7-3 and TRBJ2-5; the match to TRBD2 covers 11 bases. Germline CDR1 SGHTA, CDR2 FQGTGA. After removal of 5 bases from V and 5 bases from J, the junction contained 4 bases not matched to a gene. This CDR3 has 14 amino acids. The DNA for the CDR3 is TGTGCCAGCAGCCGAGGGACTAGCGGTGAGACCCAGTACTTC. Its protein product is CASSRGTSGETQYF.

This clone was detected once. The chain joins TRBV7-2 to TRBJ2-7, with 8 bases that match TRBD1. Germline V lookup: CDR1 SGHTA, CDR2 FQGNSA. V lost 5 bases, J lost 2 bases, and 8 bases stayed unmatched. CDR3 length: 15 residues. The CDR3 DNA follows: TGTGCCAGCAGCCACAATTCAGGGGGCCCCTACGAGCAGTACTTC. It codes for CASSHNSGGPYEQYF.